This T cell receptor beta chain was recorded in a study of T cell responses to AZD1222 COVID-19 vaccine. Repertoires were generated with immunoSEQ multiplex PCR, while TCRdb's copy carries only in-frame clones and drops some. The table shows around 270,000 clones, with approximately 94% occurring only once. Study results and caveats: Females made up more of the donors, who were largely white British, and clonal diversity may have come out too low. Repertoire sampling occurred only after the peak T cell response. Recipients of two AZD1222 doses showed rising Spike-specific TCR breadth and depth.

This CDR3 region has 12 residues. Deletions cut 7 bases from V and 5 bases from J, with 14 bases between. In germline, CDR1 is SQVTM, CDR2 ANQGSEA. Samples with a second dose at about 4 or about 12 weeks were pooled together. As concerns this clone: Its antigen is unknown.

The sequencing here drew on peripheral blood, taken 28 days after the second AZD1222 dose. This sequence was found in an adult who received the AZD1222 COVID-19 vaccine. This chain links TRBV29-1 with TRBJ1-2; perhaps TRBD1 as D (5 bases). The CDR3: CSAGAQGYGYTF. DNA for the CDR3: TGCAGCGCCGGGGCCCAAGGTTATGGCTACACCTTC. The entire variable domain, with the rest obtained from reference TRBV29-1 and TRBJ1-2, is as follows: SAVISQKPSRDICQRGTSLTIQCQVDSQVTMMFWYRQQPGQSLTLIATANQGSEATYESGFVIDKFPISRPNLTFSTLTVSNMSPEDSSIYLCSAGAQGYGYTFGSGTRLTVV.